A single T cell receptor beta chain is shown here with its context. These data come from a study of control samples from healthy donors and cancer patients. Per germline, CDR1 LNHDA and CDR2 SQIVND (reference sequence). The CDR3 length is 15 residues. Unmatched junction bases numbered 4, after V lost 5 bases and J lost 0 bases. Here immunoSEQ multiplex PCR was the method, and the copy in TCRdb shows in-frame clones only, minus some. The sample comprises 50,000 or so clones, over 90% of which are singletons, and 23% rests with the top ten. The chain is built from TRBV19 and TRBJ2-1, with 7 bases fitting TRBD2. Sequences were obtained from PBMCs. The origin of this receptor is a woman aged 45-65 years with head and neck cancer. The CDR3, as DNA: TGTGCCAGTAGTCTGACTAGCCTCTCCTACAATGAGCAGTTCTTC. Its protein is CASSLTSLSYNEQFF.